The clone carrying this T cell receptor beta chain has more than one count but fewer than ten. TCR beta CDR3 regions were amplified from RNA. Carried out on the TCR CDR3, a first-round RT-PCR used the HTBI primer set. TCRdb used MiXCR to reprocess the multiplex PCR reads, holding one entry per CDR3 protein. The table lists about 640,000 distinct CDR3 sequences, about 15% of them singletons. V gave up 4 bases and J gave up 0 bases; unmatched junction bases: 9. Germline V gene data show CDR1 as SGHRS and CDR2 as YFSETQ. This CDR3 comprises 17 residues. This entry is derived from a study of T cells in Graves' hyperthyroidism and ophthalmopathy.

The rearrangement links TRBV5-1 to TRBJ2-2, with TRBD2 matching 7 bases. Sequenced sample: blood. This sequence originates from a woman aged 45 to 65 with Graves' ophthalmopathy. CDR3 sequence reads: CASSIDPGRANTGELFF. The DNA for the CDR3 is TGCGCCAGCAGCATTGACCCAGGGAGGGCGAACACCGGGGAGCTGTTTTTT.